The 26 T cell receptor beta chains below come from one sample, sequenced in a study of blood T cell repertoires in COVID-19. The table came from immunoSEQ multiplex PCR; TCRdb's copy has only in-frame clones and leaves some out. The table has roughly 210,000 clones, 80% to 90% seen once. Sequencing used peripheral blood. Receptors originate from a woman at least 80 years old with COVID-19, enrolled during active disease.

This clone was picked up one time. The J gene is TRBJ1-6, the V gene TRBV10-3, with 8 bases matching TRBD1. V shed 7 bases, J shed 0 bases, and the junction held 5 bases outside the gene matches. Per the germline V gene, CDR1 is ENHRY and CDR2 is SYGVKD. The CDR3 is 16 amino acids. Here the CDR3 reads CAINPTGDSYNSPLHF. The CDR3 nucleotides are TGTGCCATCAACCCGACAGGGGACTCCTATAATTCACCCCTCCACTTT.

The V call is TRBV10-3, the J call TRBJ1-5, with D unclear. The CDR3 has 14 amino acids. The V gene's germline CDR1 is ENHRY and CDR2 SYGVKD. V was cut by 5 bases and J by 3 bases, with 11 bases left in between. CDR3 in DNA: TGTGCCATCAGTCGCGAGGGTACCAATCAGCCCCAGCATTTT. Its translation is CAISREGTNQPQHF.

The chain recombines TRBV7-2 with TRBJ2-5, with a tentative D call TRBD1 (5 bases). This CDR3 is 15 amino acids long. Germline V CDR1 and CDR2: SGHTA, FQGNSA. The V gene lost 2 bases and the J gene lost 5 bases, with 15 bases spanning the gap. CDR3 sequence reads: CASSLRSTGPETQYF. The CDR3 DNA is TGTGCCAGCAGCTTAAGGTCAACAGGCCCCGAGACCCAGTACTTC.

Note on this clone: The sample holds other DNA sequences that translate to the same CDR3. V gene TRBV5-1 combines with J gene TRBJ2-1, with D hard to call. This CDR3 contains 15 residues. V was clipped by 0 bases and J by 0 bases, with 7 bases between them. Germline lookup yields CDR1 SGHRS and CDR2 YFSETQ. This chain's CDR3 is CASSLAASSYNEQFF. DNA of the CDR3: TGCGCCAGCAGCTTGGCTGCGAGCTCCTACAATGAGCAGTTCTTC.

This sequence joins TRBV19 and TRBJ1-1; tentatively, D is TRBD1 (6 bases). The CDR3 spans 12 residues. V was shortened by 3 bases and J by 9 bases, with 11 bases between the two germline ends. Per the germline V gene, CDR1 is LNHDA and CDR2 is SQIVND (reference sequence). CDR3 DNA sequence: TGTGCCAGTAGTATCGGTACAGGGCAAGCTTTCTTT. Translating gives CASSIGTGQAFF.

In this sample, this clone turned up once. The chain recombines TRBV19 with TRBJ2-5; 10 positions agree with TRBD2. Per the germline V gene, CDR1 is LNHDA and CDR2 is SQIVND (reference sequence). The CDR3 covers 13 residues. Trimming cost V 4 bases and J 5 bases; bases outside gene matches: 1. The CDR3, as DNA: TGTGCCAGTAGTACGACTAGCGGGGAGACCCAGTACTTC. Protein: CASSTTSGETQYF.

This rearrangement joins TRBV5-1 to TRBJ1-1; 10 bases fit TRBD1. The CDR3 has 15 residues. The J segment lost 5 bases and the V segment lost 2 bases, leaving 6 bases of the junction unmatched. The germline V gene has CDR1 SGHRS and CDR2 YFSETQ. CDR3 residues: CASSFTGTGVTEAFF. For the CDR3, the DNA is TGCGCCAGCAGCTTTACCGGGACAGGGGTTACTGAAGCTTTCTTT.

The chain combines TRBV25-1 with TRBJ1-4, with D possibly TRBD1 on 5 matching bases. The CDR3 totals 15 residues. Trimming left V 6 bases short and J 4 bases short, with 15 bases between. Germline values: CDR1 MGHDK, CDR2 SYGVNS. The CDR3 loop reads CASSNRDWYNEKLFF. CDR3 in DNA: TGTGCCAGCAGCAACCGGGACTGGTATAATGAAAAACTGTTTTTT.

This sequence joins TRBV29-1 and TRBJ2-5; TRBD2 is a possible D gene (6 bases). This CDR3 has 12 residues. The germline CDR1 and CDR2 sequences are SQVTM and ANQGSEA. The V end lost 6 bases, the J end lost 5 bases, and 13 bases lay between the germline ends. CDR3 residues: CSVQPGVETQYF. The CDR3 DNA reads TGCAGCGTCCAGCCGGGGGTTGAGACCCAGTACTTC.

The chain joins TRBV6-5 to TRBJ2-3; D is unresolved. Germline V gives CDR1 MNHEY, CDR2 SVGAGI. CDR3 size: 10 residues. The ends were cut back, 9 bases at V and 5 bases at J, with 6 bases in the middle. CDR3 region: CASLGDTQYF. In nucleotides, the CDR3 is TGTGCCAGTCTAGGAGATACGCAGTATTTT.

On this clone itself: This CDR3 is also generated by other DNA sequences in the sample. CDR3 residues: CASSGGQGANEQFF. The CDR3 DNA reads TGTGCCAGCAGCGGGGGACAGGGGGCAAATGAGCAGTTCTTC. The V call is TRBV5-4, the J call TRBJ2-1; TRBD1 agrees at 12 bases. V was clipped by 4 bases and J by 7 bases; unmatched bases: 3. The CDR3 has 14 residues. CDR1 and CDR2 (germline): SGHNT, YYREEE (reference sequence).

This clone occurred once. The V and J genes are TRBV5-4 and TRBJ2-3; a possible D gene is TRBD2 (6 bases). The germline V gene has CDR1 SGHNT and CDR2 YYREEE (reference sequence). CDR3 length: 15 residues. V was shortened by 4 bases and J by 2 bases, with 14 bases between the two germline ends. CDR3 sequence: CASSLPGLYTDTQYF. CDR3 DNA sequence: TGTGCCAGCAGCCTACCGGGACTTTACACAGATACGCAGTATTTT.

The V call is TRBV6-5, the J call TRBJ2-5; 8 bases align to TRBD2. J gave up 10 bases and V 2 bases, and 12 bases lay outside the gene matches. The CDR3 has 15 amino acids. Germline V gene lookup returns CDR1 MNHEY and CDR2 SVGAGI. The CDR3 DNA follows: TGTGCCAGCAGTTACGGCGGGGGGTCCGTCCACGGCCAGTACTTC. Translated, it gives CASSYGGGSVHGQYF.

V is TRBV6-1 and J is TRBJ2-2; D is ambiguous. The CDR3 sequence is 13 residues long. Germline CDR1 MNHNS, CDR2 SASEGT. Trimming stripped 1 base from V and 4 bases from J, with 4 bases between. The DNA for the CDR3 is TGTGCCAGCAGTGAAGGCGGCACCGGGGAGCTGTTTTTT. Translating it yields CASSEGGTGELFF.

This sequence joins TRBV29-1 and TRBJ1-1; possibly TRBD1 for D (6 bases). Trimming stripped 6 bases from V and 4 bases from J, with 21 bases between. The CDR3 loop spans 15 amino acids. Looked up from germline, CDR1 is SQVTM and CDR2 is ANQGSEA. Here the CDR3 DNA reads TGCAGCGTCCCCGGGGGGGGCACCGTCGGCACTGAAGCTTTCTTT. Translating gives CSVPGGGTVGTEAFF.

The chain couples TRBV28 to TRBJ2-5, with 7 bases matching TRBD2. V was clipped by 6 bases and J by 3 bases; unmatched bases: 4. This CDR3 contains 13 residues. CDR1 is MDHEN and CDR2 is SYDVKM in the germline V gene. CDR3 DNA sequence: TGTGCCAGCAGGGGGGGGATTGAAGAGACCCAGTACTTC. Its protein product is CASRGGIEETQYF.

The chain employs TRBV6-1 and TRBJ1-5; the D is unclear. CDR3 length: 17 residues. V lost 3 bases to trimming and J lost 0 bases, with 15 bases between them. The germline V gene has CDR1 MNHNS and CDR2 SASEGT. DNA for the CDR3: TGTGCCAGCAGTGAGGTAGTCGCGACGGGTAGCAATCAGCCCCAGCATTTT. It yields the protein CASSEVVATGSNQPQHF.

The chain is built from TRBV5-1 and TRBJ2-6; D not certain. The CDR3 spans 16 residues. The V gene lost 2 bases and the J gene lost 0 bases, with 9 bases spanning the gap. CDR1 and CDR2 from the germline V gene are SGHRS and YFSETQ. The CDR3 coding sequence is TGCGCCAGCAGCTTTAAACATCCCTCTGGGGCCAACGTCCTGACTTTC. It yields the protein CASSFKHPSGANVLTF.

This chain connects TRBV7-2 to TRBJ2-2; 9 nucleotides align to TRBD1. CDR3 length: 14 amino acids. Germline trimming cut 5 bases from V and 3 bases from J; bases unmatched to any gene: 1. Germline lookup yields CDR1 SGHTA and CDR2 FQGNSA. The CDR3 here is CASSRTGDTGELFF. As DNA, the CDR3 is TGTGCCAGCAGCCGGACAGGGGACACCGGGGAGCTGTTTTTT.

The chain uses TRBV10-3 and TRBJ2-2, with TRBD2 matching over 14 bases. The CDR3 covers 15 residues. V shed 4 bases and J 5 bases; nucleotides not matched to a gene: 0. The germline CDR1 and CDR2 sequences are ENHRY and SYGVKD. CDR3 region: CAISGLAGGTGELFF. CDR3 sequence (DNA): TGTGCCATCAGTGGACTAGCGGGGGGGACCGGGGAGCTGTTTTTT.

CDR3 protein: CASSLSTGVNQPQHF. CDR3 in DNA: TGTGCCAGCAGTTTGTCGACAGGGGTCAATCAGCCCCAGCATTTT. V is TRBV28 and J is TRBJ1-5; TRBD1 matches 8 bases. The V and J ends lost 3 bases and 3 bases, in that order; junction bases with no gene match: 4. The germline gives CDR1 MDHEN, CDR2 SYDVKM. CDR3 length: 15 amino acids.

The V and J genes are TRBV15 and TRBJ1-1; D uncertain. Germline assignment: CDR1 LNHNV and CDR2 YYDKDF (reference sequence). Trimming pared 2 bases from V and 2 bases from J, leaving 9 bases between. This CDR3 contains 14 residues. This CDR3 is CATSRPPGNTEAFF. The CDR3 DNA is TGTGCCACCAGCAGACCTCCCGGTAACACTGAAGCTTTCTTT.

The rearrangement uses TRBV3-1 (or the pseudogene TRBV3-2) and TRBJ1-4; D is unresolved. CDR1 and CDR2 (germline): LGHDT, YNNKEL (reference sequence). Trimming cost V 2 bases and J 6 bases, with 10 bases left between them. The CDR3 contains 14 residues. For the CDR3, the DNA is TGTGCCAGCAGCCAAACTGGGAGTGATGAAAAACTGTTTTTT. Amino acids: CASSQTGSDEKLFF.

The CDR3 region has the DNA TGTGCCAGCAGCCGGACAGGGCTCTACAATGAGCAGTTCTTC. Protein product: CASSRTGLYNEQFF. The rearrangement uses TRBV2 and TRBJ2-1; 8 nucleotides line up with TRBD1. CDR3 length: 14 residues. The germline CDR1 and CDR2 sequences are SNHLY and FYNNEI. Germline trimming cut 6 bases from V and 3 bases from J; bases unmatched to any gene: 4. Looking up the rest from reference TRBV2 and TRBJ2-1 gives the full variable domain: EPEVTQTPSHQVTQMGQEVILRCVPISNHLYFYWYRQILGQKVEFLVSFYNNEISEKSEIFDDQFSVERPDGSNFTLKIRSTKLEDSAMYFCASSRTGLYNEQFFGPGTRLTVL.

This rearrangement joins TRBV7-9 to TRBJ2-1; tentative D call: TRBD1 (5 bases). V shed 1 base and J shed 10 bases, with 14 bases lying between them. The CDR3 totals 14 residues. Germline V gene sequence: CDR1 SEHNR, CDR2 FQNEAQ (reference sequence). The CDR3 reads CASSLVIAKGEQFF. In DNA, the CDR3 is TGTGCCAGCAGCTTAGTGATAGCTAAGGGGGAGCAGTTCTTC.

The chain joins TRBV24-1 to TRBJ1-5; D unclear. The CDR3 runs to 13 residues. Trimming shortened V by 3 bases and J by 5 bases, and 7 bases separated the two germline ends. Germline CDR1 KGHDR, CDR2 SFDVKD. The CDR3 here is CATSDRRDQPQHF. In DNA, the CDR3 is TGTGCCACCAGTGATCGCCGGGATCAGCCCCAGCATTTT.